These 28 T cell receptor beta chains originate from one sample sequenced in a study of blood T cell repertoires in COVID-19. The assay was immunoSEQ multiplex PCR, and TCRdb's table has in-frame clones only and misses some. Of roughly 210,000 clones in the sample, around 84% were seen once. Sequencing used peripheral blood. These receptors all come from a woman older than 75 with COVID-19, enrolled during active disease.

The chain is built from TRBV30 and TRBJ1-2; D is unclear. The germline V gene encodes CDR1 GTSNPN and CDR2 SVGIG (reference sequence). Between the trimmed V and J ends, which lost 3 bases and 8 bases, there was a span of 13 bases. The CDR3 runs to 12 residues. CDR3: CAWSHSGSGYTF. The DNA for the CDR3 is TGTGCCTGGAGCCACTCTGGTTCCGGCTACACCTTC.

This rearrangement joins TRBV6-5 to TRBJ2-5; 12 bases are shared with TRBD2. The V and J ends lost 4 bases and 5 bases, in that order; junction bases with no gene match: 8. The CDR3 is made up of 16 amino acids. CDR1 is MNHEY, CDR2 SVGAGI, per germline. CDR3 region: CASSSLTSGGRETQYF. CDR3 DNA sequence: TGTGCCAGCAGTTCCTTGACTAGCGGGGGAAGGGAGACCCAGTACTTC.

The rearrangement joins TRBV20-1 to TRBJ2-1, with D possibly matching TRBD2 (7 bases). Germline CDR1 DFQATT, CDR2 SNEGSKA (reference sequence). CDR3 length equals 15 residues. Trimming took 3 bases from V and 7 from J, leaving 19 bases between them. The chain's CDR3 is CSASGGGASGNEQFF. CDR3 in DNA: TGCAGTGCTAGTGGAGGGGGGGCCTCAGGGAATGAGCAGTTCTTC.

About this clone itself: This sample includes further DNA sequences coding for the same CDR3. The rearrangement links TRBV30 to TRBJ1-1; possible D gene TRBD1, 5 bases. The germline V gene encodes CDR1 GTSNPN and CDR2 SVGIG (reference sequence). The CDR3 contains 13 residues. Trimming cost V 2 bases and J 1 base, with 8 bases left between them. As DNA, the CDR3 is TGTGCCTGGAGTCGAGGACAGAACACTGAAGCTTTCTTT. Translated, it gives CAWSRGQNTEAFF.

Of note for this clone: Within the sample, other DNA sequences also encode this same CDR3. This chain connects TRBV2 to TRBJ2-5; a weak D match, TRBD1 (5 bases). The CDR3 sequence is 17 residues long. The V gene lost 2 bases and the J gene lost 2 bases, with 18 bases spanning the gap. Per germline, CDR1 SNHLY and CDR2 FYNNEI. The CDR3 protein is CASSERGWGGRQETQYF. The CDR3 DNA reads as TGTGCCAGCAGTGAAAGGGGCTGGGGTGGTCGACAAGAGACCCAGTACTTC.

The chain carries TRBV15 and TRBJ2-5; a weak D match, TRBD1 (6 bases). This CDR3 is built from 16 residues. Germline V CDR1 and CDR2: LNHNV, YYDKDF (reference sequence). Trimming took 6 bases from V and 3 from J, leaving 20 bases between them. The CDR3 sequence is CATSPTGQPPKETQYF. The DNA of the CDR3 is TGTGCCACCAGTCCTACAGGGCAACCCCCAAAAGAGACCCAGTACTTC.

This clone occurred a few times. The genes are TRBV7-2 and TRBJ1-6; possibly TRBD1 for D (6 bases). Germline CDR1 is SGHTA and CDR2 is FQGNSA. V gave up 1 base and J gave up 5 bases, with 9 bases separating them. The CDR3 has 15 residues. CDR3 coding DNA: TGTGCCAGCAGCTTAGATCAGGGGCATAATTCACCCCTCCACTTT. It is translated as CASSLDQGHNSPLHF.

The count of this clone is one. CDR3 protein: CASSLNTGQGMNEQFF. The CDR3 bases are TGCGCCAGCAGCTTGAACACGGGACAGGGGATGAATGAGCAGTTCTTC. The chain combines TRBV5-1 with TRBJ2-1; 10 positions match TRBD1. Germline CDR1 reads SGHRS; CDR2 reads YFSETQ. The ends lost 1 base at V and 7 bases at J; junction bases unmatched: 8. This CDR3 spans 16 amino acids.

V usage is TRBV19 and J usage is TRBJ1-6; D not resolved. V was clipped by 3 bases and J by 8 bases, with 11 bases between them. The CDR3 spans 14 residues. CDR1 LNHDA and CDR2 SQIVND come from the germline V gene (reference sequence). Here the CDR3 reads CASSMATGYSPLHF. For the CDR3, the DNA is TGTGCCAGTAGTATGGCCACGGGGTATTCACCCCTCCACTTT.

This chain links TRBV14 with TRBJ1-1, with TRBD1 as a possible D gene (5 bases). The CDR3 totals 13 residues. Trimming left V 1 base short and J 4 bases short, with 7 bases between. The germline gives CDR1 SGHDN, CDR2 FVKESK. CDR3 nucleotides: TGTGCCAGCAGCCAAGTGGGGCCCACTGAAGCTTTCTTT. It yields the protein CASSQVGPTEAFF.

The V and J genes are TRBV9 and TRBJ2-5, with 8 bases fitting TRBD2. The CDR3 is 13 amino acids. Germline CDR1 reads SGDLS; CDR2 reads YYNGEE. The trim removed 3 bases at V and 4 bases at J, leaving 2 bases unmatched. Here the CDR3 DNA reads TGTGCCAGCAGCGGTAGCGGGGCAGAGACCCAGTACTTC. Protein: CASSGSGAETQYF.

The sample holds a few counts of this clone. The gene calls are TRBV6-5 and TRBJ2-1, with D perhaps TRBD1 (5 bases). The CDR3 is 13 amino acids. V was trimmed by 8 bases and J by 9 bases, leaving 17 bases between them. The germline gives CDR1 MNHEY, CDR2 SVGAGI. Here the CDR3 reads CASGAGFESEQFF. CDR3 nucleotide sequence: TGTGCCAGCGGGGCAGGGTTTGAGAGTGAGCAGTTCTTC.

The rearrangement links TRBV6-5 to TRBJ2-5; 12 nucleotides line up with TRBD2. Per germline, CDR1 MNHEY and CDR2 SVGAGI. The junction had 2 bases not matched to a gene; V was cut back by 2 bases and J by 4 bases. There are 15 residues in the CDR3. CDR3 sequence (DNA): TGTGCCAGCAGTTACGGGGGACTAGCGGGAGAGACCCAGTACTTC. This gives the protein CASSYGGLAGETQYF.

This sequence joins TRBV30 and TRBJ1-3; D remains unclear. This CDR3 comprises 14 residues. The germline V gene has CDR1 GTSNPN and CDR2 SVGIG (reference sequence). V was shortened by 0 bases and J by 0 bases, with 6 bases between the two germline ends. The CDR3 sequence: CAWSVGASGNTIYF. The CDR3 DNA sequence: TGTGCCTGGAGTGTTGGAGCCTCTGGAAACACCATATATTTT.

V and J are TRBV27 and TRBJ1-1; D perhaps matches TRBD1 (6 bases). V was cut by 6 bases and J by 2 bases, with 16 bases left in between. The germline gives CDR1 MNHEY, CDR2 SMNVEV (reference sequence). The CDR3 consists of 15 residues. CDR3 in amino acids: CASSPLTGPNTEAFF. In nucleotides, the CDR3 is TGTGCCAGCAGCCCTTTGACAGGTCCTAACACTGAAGCTTTCTTT.

V is TRBV5-4 and J is TRBJ1-2; D perhaps matches TRBD1 (5 bases). Germline CDR1 is SGHNT and CDR2 is YYREEE (reference sequence). Between the trimmed V and J ends, which lost 4 bases and 7 bases, there was a span of 14 bases. This CDR3 region has 13 residues. The CDR3 bases are TGTGCCAGCAGCCAGCAGGGTGGCCGTGGCTACACCTTC. Its translation is CASSQQGGRGYTF.

This chain's CDR3 is CASSQRDGLYGYTF. The CDR3 coding sequence is TGTGCCAGCAGCCAGCGGGACGGGTTATATGGCTACACCTTC. V and J are TRBV3-1 (or the pseudogene TRBV3-2) and TRBJ1-2; TRBD1 is a possible D gene (5 bases). The germline gives CDR1 LGHDT, CDR2 YNNKEL (reference sequence). Trimming left V 3 bases short and J 5 bases short, with 13 bases between. The CDR3 is 14 amino acids.

This clone was counted once. The rearrangement uses TRBV6-5 and TRBJ2-3; D is possibly TRBD2 (7 bases). This CDR3 comprises 13 residues. Germline assignment: CDR1 MNHEY and CDR2 SVGAGI. Trimming took 7 bases from V and 7 from J, leaving 15 bases between them. The CDR3 coding sequence is TGTGCCAGCACCTTGGGGGGGGCAAATACGCAGTATTTT. Translating it yields CASTLGGANTQYF.

The chain carries TRBV10-3 and TRBJ1-3, with D possibly matching TRBD1 (5 bases). CDR1 and CDR2 (germline): ENHRY, SYGVKD. There are 14 residues in the CDR3. With 7 bases removed from V and 4 bases from J, the gap between germline ends came to 14 bases. CDR3 nucleotide sequence: TGTGCCATCAAGACAGCCAACTTGGGAAACACCATATATTTT. This translates into CAIKTANLGNTIYF.

A single count supports this clone. The chain combines TRBV7-2 with TRBJ1-1, with D possibly matching TRBD1 (5 bases). V lost 11 bases and J lost 6, with 19 bases in between. This CDR3 has 13 residues. The V gene's germline CDR1 is SGHTA and CDR2 FQGNSA. The CDR3 DNA sequence: TGTGCCGTTGCCGCGGCAGGGATCTCTGAAGCTTTCTTT. Protein product: CAVAAAGISEAFF. Based on the CDR3 plus reference TRBV7-2 and TRBJ1-1, the full variable domain is GAGVSQSPSNKVTEKGKDVELRCDPISGHTALYWYRQSLGQGLEFLIYFQGNSAPDKSGLPSDRFSAERTGGSVSTLTIQRTQQEDSAVYLCAVAAAGISEAFFGQGTRLTVV.

The CDR3 sequence is CASSSGGSDSPLHF. The CDR3, as DNA: TGTGCCAGCAGTTCCGGGGGTTCGGATTCACCCCTCCACTTT. The rearrangement uses TRBV11-2 and TRBJ1-6, with a possible D match to TRBD1 (5 bases). Per the germline V gene, CDR1 is SGHAT and CDR2 is FQNNGV. V lost 6 bases and J lost 8, with 14 bases in between. CDR3 size: 14 residues.

CDR3 DNA sequence: TGTGCCAGCAGCTTAGTTACAGGGACCTACAATGAGCAGTTCTTC. Amino acid sequence: CASSLVTGTYNEQFF. The V gene is TRBV7-2, the J gene TRBJ2-1; TRBD1 is a possible D gene (6 bases). Germline V gene sequence: CDR1 SGHTA, CDR2 FQGNSA. V lost 1 base and J 2 bases, leaving 9 bases between the germline ends. The CDR3 is 15 amino acids.

V and J are TRBV5-1 and TRBJ2-2, with 7 positions matching TRBD1. Germline V gene data show CDR1 as SGHRS and CDR2 as YFSETQ. This CDR3 spans 15 amino acids. Trimming removed 4 bases from V and 9 bases from J; junction bases left unmatched: 12. CDR3 residues: CASSKPRDSGRELFF. The CDR3 region has the DNA TGCGCCAGCAGCAAACCCCGGGACAGTGGCAGGGAGCTGTTTTTT.

CDR3 sequence reads: CASSPNRNTGELFF. The CDR3 bases are TGTGCCAGCAGCCCGAACAGGAACACCGGGGAGCTGTTTTTT. J is TRBJ2-2 and V is TRBV7-2; D is unresolved. The CDR3 runs 14 residues. V was trimmed by 5 bases and J by 1 base, leaving 8 bases between them. Looked up from germline, CDR1 is SGHTA and CDR2 is FQGNSA. The complete variable domain, with remaining parts taken from reference TRBV7-2 and TRBJ2-2, reads GAGVSQSPSNKVTEKGKDVELRCDPISGHTALYWYRQSLGQGLEFLIYFQGNSAPDKSGLPSDRFSAERTGGSVSTLTIQRTQQEDSAVYLCASSPNRNTGELFFGEGSRLTVL.

The chain employs TRBV12-3 or TRBV12-4 and TRBJ2-3; D may be TRBD2 (5 bases). The CDR3 consists of 13 residues. Trimming took 3 bases from V and 5 from J, leaving 9 bases between them. In DNA form, the CDR3 reads TGTGCCAGCAGTTTCGGGAAGGGAGATACGCAGTATTTT. Translating it yields CASSFGKGDTQYF.

The table lists this clone with a count of one. The rearrangement joins TRBV12-2 to TRBJ1-1; TRBD1, the table's D call, was not compared with the DNA. TRBV12-2 is termed a pseudogene. This CDR3 is 15 amino acids long. DNA of the CDR3: TGTGCAAGTCCCGGCCGGGTCAGGGGGAACACTGAAGCTTTCTTT. Translating gives CASPGRVRGNTEAFF.

V and J are TRBV6-5 and TRBJ1-1, with D unresolved. Trimming shortened V by 7 bases and J by 4 bases, and 13 bases separated the two germline ends. CDR3 length equals 13 residues. Germline CDR1 reads MNHEY; CDR2 reads SVGAGI. This CDR3 is CASTRATGTEAFF. CDR3 sequence (DNA): TGTGCCAGCACCCGAGCTACCGGCACTGAAGCTTTCTTT.

The chain links TRBV2 to TRBJ1-6, with 9 bases that match TRBD1. This CDR3 is built from 15 residues. In germline, CDR1 is SNHLY, CDR2 FYNNEI. V lost 7 bases to trimming and J lost 6 bases; unmatched junction nucleotides: 7. The CDR3 coding sequence is TGTGCCAGCAAGGGACAGGGCTTAAGTAATTCACCCCTCCACTTT. Its translation: CASKGQGLSNSPLHF. Full variable domain (outside the CDR3, taken from reference TRBV2 and TRBJ1-6): EPEVTQTPSHQVTQMGQEVILRCVPISNHLYFYWYRQILGQKVEFLVSFYNNEISEKSEIFDDQFSVERPDGSNFTLKIRSTKLEDSAMYFCASKGQGLSNSPLHFGNGTRLTVT.